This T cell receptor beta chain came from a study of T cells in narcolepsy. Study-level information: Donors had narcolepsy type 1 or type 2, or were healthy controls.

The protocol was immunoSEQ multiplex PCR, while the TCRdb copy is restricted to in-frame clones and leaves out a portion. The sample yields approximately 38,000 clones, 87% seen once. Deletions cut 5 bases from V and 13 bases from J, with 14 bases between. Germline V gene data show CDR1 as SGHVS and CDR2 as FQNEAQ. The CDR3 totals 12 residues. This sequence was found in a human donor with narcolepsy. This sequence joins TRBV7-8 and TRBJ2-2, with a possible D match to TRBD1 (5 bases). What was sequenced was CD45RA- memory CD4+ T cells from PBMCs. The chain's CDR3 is CASSLGPGGLFF. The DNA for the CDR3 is TGTGCCAGCAGCCTGGGGCCCGGTGGGCTGTTTTTT.